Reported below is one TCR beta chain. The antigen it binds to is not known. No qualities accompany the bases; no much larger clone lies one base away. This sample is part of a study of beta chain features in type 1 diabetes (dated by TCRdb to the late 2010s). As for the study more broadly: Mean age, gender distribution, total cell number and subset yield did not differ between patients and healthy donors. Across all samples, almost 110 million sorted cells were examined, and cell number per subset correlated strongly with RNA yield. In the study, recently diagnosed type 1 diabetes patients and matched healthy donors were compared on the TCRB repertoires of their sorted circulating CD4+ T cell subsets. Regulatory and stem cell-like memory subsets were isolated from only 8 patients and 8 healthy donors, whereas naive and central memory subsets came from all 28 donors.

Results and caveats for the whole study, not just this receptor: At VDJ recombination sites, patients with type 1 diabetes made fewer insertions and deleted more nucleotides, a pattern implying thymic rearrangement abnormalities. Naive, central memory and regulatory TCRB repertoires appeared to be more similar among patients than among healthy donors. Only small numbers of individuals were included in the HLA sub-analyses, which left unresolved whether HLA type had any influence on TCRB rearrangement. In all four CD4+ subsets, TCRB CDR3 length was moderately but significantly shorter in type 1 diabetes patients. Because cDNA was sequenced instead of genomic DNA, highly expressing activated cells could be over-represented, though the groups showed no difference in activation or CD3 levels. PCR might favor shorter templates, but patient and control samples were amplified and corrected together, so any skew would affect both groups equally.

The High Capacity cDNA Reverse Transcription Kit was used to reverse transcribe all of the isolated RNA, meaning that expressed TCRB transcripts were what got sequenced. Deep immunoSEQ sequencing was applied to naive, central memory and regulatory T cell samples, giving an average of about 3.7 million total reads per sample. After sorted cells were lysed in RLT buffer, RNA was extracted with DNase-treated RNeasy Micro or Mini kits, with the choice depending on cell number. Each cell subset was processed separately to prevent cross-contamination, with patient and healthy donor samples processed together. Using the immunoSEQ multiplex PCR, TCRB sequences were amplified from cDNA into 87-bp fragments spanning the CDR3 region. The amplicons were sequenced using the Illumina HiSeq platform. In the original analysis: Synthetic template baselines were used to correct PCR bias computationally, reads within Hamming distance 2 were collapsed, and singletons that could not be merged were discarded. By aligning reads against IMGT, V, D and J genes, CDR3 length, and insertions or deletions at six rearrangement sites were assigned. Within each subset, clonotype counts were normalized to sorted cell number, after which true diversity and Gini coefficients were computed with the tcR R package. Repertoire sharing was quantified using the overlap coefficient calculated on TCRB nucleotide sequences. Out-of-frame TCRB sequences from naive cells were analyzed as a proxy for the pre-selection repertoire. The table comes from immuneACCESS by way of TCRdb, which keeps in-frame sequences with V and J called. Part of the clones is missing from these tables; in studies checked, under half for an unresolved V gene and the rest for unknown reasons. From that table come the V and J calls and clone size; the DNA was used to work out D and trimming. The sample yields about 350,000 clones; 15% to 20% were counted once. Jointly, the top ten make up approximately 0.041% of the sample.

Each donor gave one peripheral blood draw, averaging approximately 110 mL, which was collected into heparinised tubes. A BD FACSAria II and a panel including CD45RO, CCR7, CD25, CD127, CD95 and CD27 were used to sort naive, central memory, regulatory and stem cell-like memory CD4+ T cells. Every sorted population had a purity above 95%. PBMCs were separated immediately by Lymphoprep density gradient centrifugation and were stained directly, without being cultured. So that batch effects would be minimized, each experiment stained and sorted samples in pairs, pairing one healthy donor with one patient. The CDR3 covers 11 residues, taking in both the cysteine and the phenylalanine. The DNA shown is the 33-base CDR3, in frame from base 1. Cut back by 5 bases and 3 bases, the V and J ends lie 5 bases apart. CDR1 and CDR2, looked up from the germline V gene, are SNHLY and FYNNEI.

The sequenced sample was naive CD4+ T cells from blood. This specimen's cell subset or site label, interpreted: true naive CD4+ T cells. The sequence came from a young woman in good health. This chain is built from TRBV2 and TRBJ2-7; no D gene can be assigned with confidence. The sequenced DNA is TGTGCCAGCAGTTATAACTACGAGCAGTACTTC. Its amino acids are CASSYNYEQYF.